This T cell receptor beta chain originates from a study of OX40 agonist ivuxolimab in advanced cancers. Method: immunoSEQ multiplex PCR; TCRdb's copy keeps in-frame clones and lacks some. The table includes fewer than 85,000 clones, more than 60% detected once. The CDR3 sequence is 15 residues long. V was pared by 5 bases and J by 7 bases, with 17 bases between. In germline, CDR1 is MDHEN, CDR2 SYDVKM. The table lists this clone with a few counts. The sequencing here drew on CD4+ or CD8+ T cells sorted from blood, taken in a trial of the OX40 agonist ivuxolimab. This sequence was found in an adult with an advanced solid tumor such as melanoma, head and neck, liver or kidney cancer. The J gene is TRBJ1-4, the V gene TRBV28, with D tentatively TRBD1 (5 bases). CDR3 nucleotide sequence: TGTGCCAGCAGTCCGACGTCAGGGAATTCTGAAAAACTGTTTTTT. Amino acid sequence: CASSPTSGNSEKLFF.